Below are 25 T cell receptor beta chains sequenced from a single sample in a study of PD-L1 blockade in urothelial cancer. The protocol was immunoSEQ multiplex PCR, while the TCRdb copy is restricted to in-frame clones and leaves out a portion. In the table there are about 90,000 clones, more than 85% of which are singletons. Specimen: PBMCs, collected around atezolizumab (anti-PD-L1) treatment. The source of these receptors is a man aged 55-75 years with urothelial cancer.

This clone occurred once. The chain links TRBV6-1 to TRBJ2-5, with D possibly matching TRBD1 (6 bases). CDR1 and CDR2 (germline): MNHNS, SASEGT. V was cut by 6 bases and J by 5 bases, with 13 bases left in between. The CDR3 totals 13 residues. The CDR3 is CASRTTGLETQYF. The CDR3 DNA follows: TGTGCCAGCAGAACAACAGGGCTCGAGACCCAGTACTTC.

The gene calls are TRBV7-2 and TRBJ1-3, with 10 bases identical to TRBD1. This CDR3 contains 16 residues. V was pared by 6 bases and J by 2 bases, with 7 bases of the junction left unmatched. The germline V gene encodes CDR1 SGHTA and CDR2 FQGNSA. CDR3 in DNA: TGTGCCAGCAGTTCACTCGGGACAGGGGCTGGAAACACCATATATTTT. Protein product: CASSSLGTGAGNTIYF. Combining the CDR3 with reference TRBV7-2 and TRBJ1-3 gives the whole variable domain GAGVSQSPSNKVTEKGKDVELRCDPISGHTALYWYRQSLGQGLEFLIYFQGNSAPDKSGLPSDRFSAERTGGSVSTLTIQRTQQEDSAVYLCASSSLGTGAGNTIYFGEGSWLTVV.

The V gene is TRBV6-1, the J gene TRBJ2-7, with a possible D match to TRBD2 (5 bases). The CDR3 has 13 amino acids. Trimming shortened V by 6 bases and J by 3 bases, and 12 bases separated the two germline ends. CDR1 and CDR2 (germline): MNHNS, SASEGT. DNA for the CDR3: TGTGCCAGCAGAGCCGGGGTGGACTACGAGCAGTACTTC. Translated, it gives CASRAGVDYEQYF.

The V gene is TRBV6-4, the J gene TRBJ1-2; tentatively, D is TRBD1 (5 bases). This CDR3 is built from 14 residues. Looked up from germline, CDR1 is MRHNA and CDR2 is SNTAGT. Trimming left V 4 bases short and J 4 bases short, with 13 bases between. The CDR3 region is CASSARGLTYGYTF. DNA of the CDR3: TGTGCCAGCAGTGCCCGGGGACTGACCTATGGCTACACCTTC.

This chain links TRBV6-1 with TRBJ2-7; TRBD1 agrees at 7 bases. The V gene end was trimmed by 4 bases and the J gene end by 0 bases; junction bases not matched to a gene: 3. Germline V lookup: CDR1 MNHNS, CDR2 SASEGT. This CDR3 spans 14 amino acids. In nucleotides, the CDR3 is TGTGCCAGCAGTGCGGACAGGAGCTCCTACGAGCAGTACTTC. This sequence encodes CASSADRSSYEQYF.

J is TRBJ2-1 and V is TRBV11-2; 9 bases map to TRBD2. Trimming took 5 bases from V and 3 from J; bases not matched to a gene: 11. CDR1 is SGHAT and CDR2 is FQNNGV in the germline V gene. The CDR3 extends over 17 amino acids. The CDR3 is CASSGPLAGENYNEQFF. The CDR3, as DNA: TGTGCCAGCAGCGGCCCACTAGCGGGTGAAAACTACAATGAGCAGTTCTTC.

The CDR3 protein is CASSSGQGDSNQPQHF. CDR3 coding DNA: TGTGCCAGCAGCTCGGGACAGGGAGATAGCAATCAGCCCCAGCATTTT. The genes are TRBV7-8 and TRBJ1-5; 9 bases agree with TRBD1. CDR1 and CDR2 from the germline V gene are SGHVS and FQNEAQ. This CDR3 contains 16 residues. V dropped 4 bases and J dropped 0; count of bases not matched to a gene: 4.

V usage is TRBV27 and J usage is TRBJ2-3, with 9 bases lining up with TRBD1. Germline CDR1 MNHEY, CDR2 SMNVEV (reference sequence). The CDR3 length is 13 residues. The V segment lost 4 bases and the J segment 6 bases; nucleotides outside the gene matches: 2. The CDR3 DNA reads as TGTGCCAGCAGTTGGACAGGGGCGGATACGCAGTATTTT. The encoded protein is CASSWTGADTQYF.

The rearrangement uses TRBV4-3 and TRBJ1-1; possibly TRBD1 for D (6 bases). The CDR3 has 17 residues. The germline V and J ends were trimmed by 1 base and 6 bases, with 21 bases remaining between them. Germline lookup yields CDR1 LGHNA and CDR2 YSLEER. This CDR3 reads CASSQAGLAGGGSEAFF. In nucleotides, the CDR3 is TGCGCCAGCAGCCAAGCGGGACTAGCGGGAGGGGGGTCTGAAGCTTTCTTT.

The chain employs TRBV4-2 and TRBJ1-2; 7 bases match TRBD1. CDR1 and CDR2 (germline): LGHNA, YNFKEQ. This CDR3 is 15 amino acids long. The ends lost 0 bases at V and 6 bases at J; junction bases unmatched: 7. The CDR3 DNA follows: TGTGCCAGCAGCCAAGACGGAGGGGGCTTAAATGGCTACACCTTC. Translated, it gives CASSQDGGGLNGYTF.

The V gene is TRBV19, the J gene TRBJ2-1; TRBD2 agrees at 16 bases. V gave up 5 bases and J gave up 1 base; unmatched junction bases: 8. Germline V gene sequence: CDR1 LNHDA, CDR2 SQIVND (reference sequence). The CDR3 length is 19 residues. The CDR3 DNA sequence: TGTGCCAGTAGTCACGGGACTAGCGGGAGGGGTAGGTCCTACAATGAGCAGTTCTTC. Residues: CASSHGTSGRGRSYNEQFF.

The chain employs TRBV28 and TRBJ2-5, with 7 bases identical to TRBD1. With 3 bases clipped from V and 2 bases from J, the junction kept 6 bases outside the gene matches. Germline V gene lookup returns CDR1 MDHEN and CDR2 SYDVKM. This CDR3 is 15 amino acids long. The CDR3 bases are TGTGCCAGCAGTTTGACAGGGTCGTTGCAAGAGACCCAGTACTTC. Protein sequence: CASSLTGSLQETQYF.

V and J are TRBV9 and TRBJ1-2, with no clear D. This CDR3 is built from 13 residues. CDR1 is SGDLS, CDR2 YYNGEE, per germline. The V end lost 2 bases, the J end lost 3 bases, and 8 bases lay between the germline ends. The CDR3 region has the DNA TGTGCCAGCAGCGTCGGGGTAGACTATGGCTACACCTTC. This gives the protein CASSVGVDYGYTF.

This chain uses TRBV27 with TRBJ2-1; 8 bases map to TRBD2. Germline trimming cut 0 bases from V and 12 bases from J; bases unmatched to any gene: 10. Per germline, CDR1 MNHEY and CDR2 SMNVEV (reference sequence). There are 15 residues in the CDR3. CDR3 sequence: CASSLSGLVSVSQFF. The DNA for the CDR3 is TGTGCCAGCAGTTTATCGGGACTAGTCTCGGTTTCGCAGTTCTTC.

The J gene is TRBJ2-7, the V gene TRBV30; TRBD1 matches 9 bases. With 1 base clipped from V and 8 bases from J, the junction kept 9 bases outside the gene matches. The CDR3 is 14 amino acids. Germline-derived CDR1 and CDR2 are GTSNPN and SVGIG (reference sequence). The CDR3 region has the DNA TGTGCCTGGAGTGGAGGGACAGGGAGCCTCAAGCAGTACTTC. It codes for CAWSGGTGSLKQYF.

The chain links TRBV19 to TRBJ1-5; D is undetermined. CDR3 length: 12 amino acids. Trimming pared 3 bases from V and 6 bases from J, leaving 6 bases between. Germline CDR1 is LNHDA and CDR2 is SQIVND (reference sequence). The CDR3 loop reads CASSIPGQPQHF. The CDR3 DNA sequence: TGTGCCAGTAGTATCCCCGGTCAGCCCCAGCATTTT. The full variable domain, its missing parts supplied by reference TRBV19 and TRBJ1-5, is DGGITQSPKYLFRKEGQNVTLSCEQNLNHDAMYWYRQDPGQGLRLIYYSQIVNDFQKGDIAEGYSVSREKKESFPLTVTSAQKNPTAFYLCASSIPGQPQHFGDGTRLSIL.

The CDR3 region has the DNA TGTGCCAGCAGCCCCGGGGACAGATCCTACAATGAGCAGTTCTTC. It yields the protein CASSPGDRSYNEQFF. This chain connects TRBV5-4 to TRBJ2-1; TRBD1 matches at 7 bases. The CDR3 is made up of 15 amino acids. Germline V lookup: CDR1 SGHNT, CDR2 YYREEE (reference sequence). Losses at the gene ends were 4 bases for V and 1 base for J; bases not matched to a gene: 5.

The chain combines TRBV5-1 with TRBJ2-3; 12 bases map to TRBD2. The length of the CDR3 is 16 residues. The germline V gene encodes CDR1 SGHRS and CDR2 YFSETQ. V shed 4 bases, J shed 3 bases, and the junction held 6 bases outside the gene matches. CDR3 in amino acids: CASSGTGLAGTDTQYF. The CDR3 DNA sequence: TGCGCCAGCAGCGGTACCGGACTAGCGGGGACAGATACGCAGTATTTT.

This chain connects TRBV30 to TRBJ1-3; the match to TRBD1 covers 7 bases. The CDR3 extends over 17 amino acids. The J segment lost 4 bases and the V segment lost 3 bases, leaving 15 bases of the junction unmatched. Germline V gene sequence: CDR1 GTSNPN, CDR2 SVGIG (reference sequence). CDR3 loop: CAWSPASGGLSGNTIYF. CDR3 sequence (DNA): TGTGCCTGGAGCCCAGCTTCAGGGGGATTGTCCGGAAACACCATATATTTT.

The CDR3 DNA is TGTGCCATAGGACAGTCGAACACTGAAGCTTTCTTT. This gives the protein CAIGQSNTEAFF. This rearrangement joins TRBV10-3 to TRBJ1-1; TRBD1 might be the D (6 bases). Germline CDR1 is ENHRY and CDR2 is SYGVKD. V lost 9 bases, J lost 1 base, and 9 bases lay in between. CDR3 length: 12 residues.

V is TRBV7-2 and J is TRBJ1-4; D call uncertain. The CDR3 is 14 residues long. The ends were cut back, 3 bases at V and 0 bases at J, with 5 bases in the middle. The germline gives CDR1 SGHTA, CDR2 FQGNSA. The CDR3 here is CASSFQATNEKLFF. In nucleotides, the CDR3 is TGTGCCAGCAGCTTTCAGGCAACTAATGAAAAACTGTTTTTT.

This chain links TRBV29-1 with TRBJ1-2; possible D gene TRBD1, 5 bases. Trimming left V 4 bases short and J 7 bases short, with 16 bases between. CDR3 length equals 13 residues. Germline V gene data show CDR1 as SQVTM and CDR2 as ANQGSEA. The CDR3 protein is CSVGWGVSSGYTF. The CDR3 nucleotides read TGCAGCGTTGGCTGGGGCGTAAGTTCTGGCTACACCTTC.

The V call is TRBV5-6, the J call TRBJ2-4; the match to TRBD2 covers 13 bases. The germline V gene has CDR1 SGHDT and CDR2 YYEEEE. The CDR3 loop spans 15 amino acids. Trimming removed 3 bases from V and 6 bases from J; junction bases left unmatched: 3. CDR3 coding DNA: TGTGCCAGCAGCTCGGGACTAGCGGGAACAAACATTCAGTACTTC. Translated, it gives CASSSGLAGTNIQYF. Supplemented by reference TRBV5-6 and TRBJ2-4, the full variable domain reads DAGVTQSPTHLIKTRGQQVTLRCSPKSGHDTVSWYQQALGQGPQFIFQYYEEEERQRGNFPDRFSGHQFPNYSSELNVNALLLGDSALYLCASSSGLAGTNIQYFGAGTRLSVL.

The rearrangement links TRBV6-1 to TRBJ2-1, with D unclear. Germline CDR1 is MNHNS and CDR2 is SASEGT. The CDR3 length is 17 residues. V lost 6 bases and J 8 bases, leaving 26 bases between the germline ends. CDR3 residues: CASSERFESQLGYEQFF. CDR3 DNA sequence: TGTGCCAGCAGCGAAAGGTTCGAGAGCCAACTGGGCTATGAGCAGTTCTTC.

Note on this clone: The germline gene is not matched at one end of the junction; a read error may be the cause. The CDR3 is CATSREKQNEQFF. The CDR3 region has the DNA TGTGCCACCAGCCGAGAGAAACAGAATGAGCAGTTCTTC. The chain recombines TRBV15 with TRBJ2-1; no firm D call. Germline V lookup: CDR1 LNHNV, CDR2 YYDKDF (reference sequence). The CDR3 spans 13 residues.